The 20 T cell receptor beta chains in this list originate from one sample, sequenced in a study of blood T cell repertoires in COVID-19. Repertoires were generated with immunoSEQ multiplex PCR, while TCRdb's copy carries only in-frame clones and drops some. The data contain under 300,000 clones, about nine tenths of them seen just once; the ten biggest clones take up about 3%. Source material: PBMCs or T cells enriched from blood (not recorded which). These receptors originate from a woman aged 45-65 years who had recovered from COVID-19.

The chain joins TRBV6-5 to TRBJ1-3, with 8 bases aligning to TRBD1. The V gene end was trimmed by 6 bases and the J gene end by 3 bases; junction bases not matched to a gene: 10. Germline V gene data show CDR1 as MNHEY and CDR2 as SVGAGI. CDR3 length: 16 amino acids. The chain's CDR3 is CASSYRGGRRGNTIYF. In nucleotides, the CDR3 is TGTGCCAGCAGCTACAGGGGGGGCCGCCGTGGAAACACCATATATTTT.

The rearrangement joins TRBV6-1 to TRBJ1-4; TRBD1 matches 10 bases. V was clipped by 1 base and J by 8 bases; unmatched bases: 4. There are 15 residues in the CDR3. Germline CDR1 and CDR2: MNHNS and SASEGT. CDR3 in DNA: TGTGCCAGCAGTGAAGGACAGGGGGCATGGGAAAAACTGTTTTTT. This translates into CASSEGQGAWEKLFF.

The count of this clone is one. The DNA of the CDR3 is TGCGCCAGCAGATTAGCGGAGACCACAGATACGCAGTATTTT. It encodes CASRLAETTDTQYF. J is TRBJ2-3 and V is TRBV4-1; D may be TRBD2 (6 bases). Deletions cut 6 bases from V and 2 bases from J, with 12 bases between. CDR1 is MGHRA, CDR2 YSYEKL, per germline. This CDR3 has 14 amino acids.

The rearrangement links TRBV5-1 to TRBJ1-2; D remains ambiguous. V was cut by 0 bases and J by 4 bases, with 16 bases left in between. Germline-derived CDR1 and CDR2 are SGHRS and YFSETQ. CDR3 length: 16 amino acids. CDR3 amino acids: CASSLAQRGSSYGYTF. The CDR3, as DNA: TGCGCCAGCAGCTTGGCCCAACGGGGAAGTAGCTATGGCTACACCTTC.

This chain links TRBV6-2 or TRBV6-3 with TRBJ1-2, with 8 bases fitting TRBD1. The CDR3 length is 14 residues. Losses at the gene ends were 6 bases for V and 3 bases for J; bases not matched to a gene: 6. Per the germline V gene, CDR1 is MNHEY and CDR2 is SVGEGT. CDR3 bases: TGTGCCAGCAGCCATCTGACAGGGGACTATGGCTACACCTTC. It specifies CASSHLTGDYGYTF.

The CDR3 DNA is TGCGCCAGCAGCCCTGCAGGAGACAGGGGATACGAGCAGTACTTC. Translation gives CASSPAGDRGYEQYF. The gene calls are TRBV5-1 and TRBJ2-7; 8 positions agree with TRBD1. Looked up from germline, CDR1 is SGHRS and CDR2 is YFSETQ. The CDR3 is 15 amino acids. J gave up 4 bases and V 4 bases, and 10 bases lay outside the gene matches.

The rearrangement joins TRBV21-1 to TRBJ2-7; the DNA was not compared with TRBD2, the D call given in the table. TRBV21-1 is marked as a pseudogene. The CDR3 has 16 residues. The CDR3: CASSKVRRESFYEQYF. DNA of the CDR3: TGTGCCAGCAGCAAAGTTCGTCGGGAGAGTTTCTACGAGCAGTACTTC.

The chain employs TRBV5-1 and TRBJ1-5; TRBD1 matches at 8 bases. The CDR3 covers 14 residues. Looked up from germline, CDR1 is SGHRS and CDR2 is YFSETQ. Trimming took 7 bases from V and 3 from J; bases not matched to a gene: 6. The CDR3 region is CASSTGGLNQPQHF. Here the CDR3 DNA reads TGCGCCAGCTCCACAGGGGGACTCAATCAGCCCCAGCATTTT.

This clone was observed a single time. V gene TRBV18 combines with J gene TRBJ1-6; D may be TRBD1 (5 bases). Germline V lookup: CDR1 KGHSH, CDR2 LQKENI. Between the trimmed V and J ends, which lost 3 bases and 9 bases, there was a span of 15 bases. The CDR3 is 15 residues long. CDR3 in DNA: TGTGCCAGCTCACCTGGGGACTCCGTTAGTTCACCCCTCCACTTT. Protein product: CASSPGDSVSSPLHF.

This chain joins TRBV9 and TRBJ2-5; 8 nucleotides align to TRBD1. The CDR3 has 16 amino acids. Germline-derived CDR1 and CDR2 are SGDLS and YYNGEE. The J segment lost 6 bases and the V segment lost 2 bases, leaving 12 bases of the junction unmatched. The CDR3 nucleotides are TGTGCCAGCAGCGTGGGGGGACAGGTTGGGATACAGACCCAGTACTTC. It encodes CASSVGGQVGIQTQYF.

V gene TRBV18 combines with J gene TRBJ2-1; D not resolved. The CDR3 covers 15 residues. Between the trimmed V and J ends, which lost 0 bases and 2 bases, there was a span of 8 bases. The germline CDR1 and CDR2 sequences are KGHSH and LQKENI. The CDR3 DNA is TGTGCCAGCTCACCACCAGCGTTACCCTACAATGAGCAGTTCTTC. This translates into CASSPPALPYNEQFF.

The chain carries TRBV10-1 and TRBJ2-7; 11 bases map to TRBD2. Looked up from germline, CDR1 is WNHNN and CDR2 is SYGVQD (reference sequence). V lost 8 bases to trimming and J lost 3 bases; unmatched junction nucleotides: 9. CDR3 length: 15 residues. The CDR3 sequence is CASGSGRAPHYEQYF. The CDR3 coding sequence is TGCGCCAGCGGTAGCGGGAGGGCCCCCCACTACGAGCAGTACTTC.

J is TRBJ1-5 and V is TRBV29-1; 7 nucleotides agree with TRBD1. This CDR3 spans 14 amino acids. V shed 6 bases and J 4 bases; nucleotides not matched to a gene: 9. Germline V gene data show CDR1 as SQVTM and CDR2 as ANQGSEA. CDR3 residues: CSVGTVDRNQPQHF. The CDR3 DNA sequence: TGCAGCGTCGGGACAGTTGATAGGAATCAGCCCCAGCATTTT.

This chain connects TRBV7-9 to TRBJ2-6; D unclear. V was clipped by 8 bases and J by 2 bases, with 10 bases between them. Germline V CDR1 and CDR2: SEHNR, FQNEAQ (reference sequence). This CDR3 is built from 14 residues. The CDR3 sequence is CASPRRAGANVLTF. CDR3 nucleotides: TGTGCCAGCCCCCGGAGAGCTGGGGCCAACGTCCTGACTTTC.

CDR3 sequence (DNA): TGTGCCAGCAGCTTAGCGGCGACAGGGGACATAGCCCTCCACTTT. Translated: CASSLAATGDIALHF. The V and J genes are TRBV7-2 and TRBJ1-6; 8 nucleotides match TRBD1. V was clipped by 0 bases and J by 14 bases; unmatched bases: 9. The CDR3 has 15 residues. CDR1 and CDR2 from the germline V gene are SGHTA and FQGNSA.

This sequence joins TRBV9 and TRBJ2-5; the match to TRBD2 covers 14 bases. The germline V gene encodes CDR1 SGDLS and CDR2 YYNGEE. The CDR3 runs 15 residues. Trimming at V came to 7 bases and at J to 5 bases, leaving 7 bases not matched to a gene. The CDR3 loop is CASARLAGGRETQYF. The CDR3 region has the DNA TGTGCCAGCGCAAGACTAGCGGGAGGGCGGGAGACCCAGTACTTC.

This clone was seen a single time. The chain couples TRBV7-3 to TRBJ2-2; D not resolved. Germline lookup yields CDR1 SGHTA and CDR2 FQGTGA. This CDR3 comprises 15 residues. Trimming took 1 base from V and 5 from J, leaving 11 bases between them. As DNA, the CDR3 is TGTGCCAGCAGCTTAATCTCCACTTCAACCGGGGAGCTGTTTTTT. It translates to CASSLISTSTGELFF.

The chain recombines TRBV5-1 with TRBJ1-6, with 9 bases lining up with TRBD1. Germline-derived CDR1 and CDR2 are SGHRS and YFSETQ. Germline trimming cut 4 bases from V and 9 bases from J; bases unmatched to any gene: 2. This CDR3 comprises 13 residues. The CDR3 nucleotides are TGCGCCAGCAGCAAGGACAGGGGTTCACCCCTCCACTTT. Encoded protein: CASSKDRGSPLHF. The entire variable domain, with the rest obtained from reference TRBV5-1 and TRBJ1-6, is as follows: KAGVTQTPRYLIKTRGQQVTLSCSPISGHRSVSWYQQTPGQGLQFLFEYFSETQRNKGNFPGRFSGRQFSNSRSEMNVSTLELGDSALYLCASSKDRGSPLHFGNGTRLTVT.

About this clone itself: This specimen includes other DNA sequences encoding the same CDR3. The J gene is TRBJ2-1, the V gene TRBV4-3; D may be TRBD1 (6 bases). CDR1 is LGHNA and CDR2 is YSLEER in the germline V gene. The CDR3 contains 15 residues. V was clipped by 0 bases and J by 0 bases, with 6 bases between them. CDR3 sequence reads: CASSQDRGSYNEQFF. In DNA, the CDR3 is TGCGCCAGCAGCCAAGACAGGGGCTCCTACAATGAGCAGTTCTTC.

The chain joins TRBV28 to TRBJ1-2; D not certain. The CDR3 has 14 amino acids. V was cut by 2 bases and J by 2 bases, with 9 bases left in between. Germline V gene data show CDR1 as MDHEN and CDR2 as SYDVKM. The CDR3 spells CASSLSTANYGYTF. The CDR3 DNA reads TGTGCCAGCAGTTTAAGTACAGCCAACTATGGCTACACCTTC.